This TCR beta chain comes out of a study of T cell responses to AZD1222 COVID-19 vaccine. At the level of the study: Analysis merged second doses at about 4 or about 12 weeks.

Germline lookup yields CDR1 SGHTA and CDR2 FQGNSA. J gave up 2 bases and V 3 bases, and 6 bases lay outside the gene matches. The CDR3 loop spans 15 amino acids. Method: immunoSEQ multiplex PCR; TCRdb's copy keeps in-frame clones and lacks some. The sample shows about 94,000 clones, around nine tenths of them seen only once. This material consisted of peripheral blood, taken on day 0 of AZD1222 vaccination. This clonotype was sampled from an adult in good health. The rearrangement joins TRBV7-2 to TRBJ2-5, with 7 bases identical to TRBD2. Here the CDR3 DNA reads TGTGCCAGCAGCTTGTCTAGCGGCTTACAAGAGACCCAGTACTTC. As protein: CASSLSSGLQETQYF.